The clone carrying this TCR beta chain was found many times. CDR1 and CDR2 from the germline V gene are DFQATT and SNEGSKA (reference sequence). There are 17 residues in the CDR3. The trim removed 5 bases at V and 3 bases at J, leaving 15 bases unmatched. The sample belongs to a study of molecular identifiers for immune sequencing clone quantification. TCRdb fed the PCR reads into MiXCR, producing one record per CDR3 protein. The repertoire holds approximately 60,000 distinct CDR3 sequences, with about a fifth as singletons. What was sequenced was naive CD8+ T cells from blood, with Jurkat cell RNA spiked in. Regarding subset: FACS-sorted CD8+CD4-CCR7+CD45RA+ naive T cells. This TCR was sampled from a human donor in good health. Some libraries in this study had Jurkat cell RNA spiked in. The chain has TRBV20-1 and TRBJ1-5; TRBD1 aligns across 8 bases. The CDR3 coding sequence is TGCAGTGCTCTGACAGGGGCACTGCCCTCGATCAATCAGCCCCAGCATTTT. Protein product: CSALTGALPSINQPQHF.